The text below deals with one T cell receptor (beta chain). Germline lookup yields CDR1 LNHNV and CDR2 YYDKDF (reference sequence). This CDR3 is 17 amino acids long. V shed 0 bases and J shed 4 bases, with 16 bases lying between them. The data were taken from a study of blood T cell repertoires in COVID-19. Overall study: Recovery meant two consecutive negative NP/OP PCR tests, professional clearance, or resolved symptoms. Specimens from acute and convalescent COVID-19 originated in the United States, Italy and Spain.

Enrollees, about 18 to 90 years old, lived in about two dozen US areas. In the source study's methods: The authors estimated nucleated cell counts from reference gene primer amplification. Sequenced by immunoSEQ multiplex PCR; TCRdb stores in-frame clones only, minus some. V, J and clone size derive from that table, while D and trimming were established from the DNA sequence. The sample records roughly 340,000 clones, around 87% being singletons. This receptor was taken from a man between 40 and 49 years old in a cohort exposed to, infected with or recovered from COVID-19 (not recorded which). The sample consisted of PBMCs or T cells enriched from blood (not recorded which). The chain uses TRBV15 and TRBJ2-1; possibly TRBD2 for D (5 bases). CDR3 residues: CATSRDRVRSGYNEQFF. The CDR3 DNA is TGTGCCACCAGCAGAGATAGGGTCAGGTCGGGATACAATGAGCAGTTCTTC.